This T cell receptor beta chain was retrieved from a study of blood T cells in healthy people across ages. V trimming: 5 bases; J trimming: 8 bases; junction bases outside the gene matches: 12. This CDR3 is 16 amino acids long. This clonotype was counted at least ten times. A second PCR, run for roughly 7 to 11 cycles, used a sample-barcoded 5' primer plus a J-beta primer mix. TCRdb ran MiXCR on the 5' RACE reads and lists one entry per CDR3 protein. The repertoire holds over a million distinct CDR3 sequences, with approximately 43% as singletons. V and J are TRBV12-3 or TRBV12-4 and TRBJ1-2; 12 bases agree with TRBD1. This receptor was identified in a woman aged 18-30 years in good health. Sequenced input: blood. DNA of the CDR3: TGTGCCAGCAGTGGGTCAGGGACAGGGGGCGCGCGGGGCTACACCTTC. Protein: CASSGSGTGGARGYTF.